This T cell receptor (beta chain) was obtained from a study of OX40 agonist ivuxolimab in advanced cancers. The germline V gene encodes CDR1 SEHNR and CDR2 FQNEAQ (reference sequence). Trimming stripped 4 bases from V and 3 bases from J, with 13 bases between. The CDR3 is made up of 14 amino acids. Sequenced by immunoSEQ multiplex PCR; TCRdb stores in-frame clones only, minus some. The repertoire consists of roughly 30,000 clones, with about 73% occurring once and the leading ten covering roughly 12%. The sequencing here drew on CD4+ or CD8+ T cells sorted from blood, taken in a trial of the OX40 agonist ivuxolimab. V gene TRBV7-9 combines with J gene TRBJ2-7; D uncertain. This sequence was found in an adult with an advanced solid tumor such as melanoma, head and neck, liver or kidney cancer. CDR3 coding DNA: TGTGCCAGCAGCTCGACGGTGAATTTCTACGAGCAGTACTTC. Its translation is CASSSTVNFYEQYF.